The TCR beta chain described here comes from a study of blood T cell repertoires in COVID-19. Generated by immunoSEQ multiplex PCR, the TCRdb table keeps only in-frame clones and is missing some. The table includes roughly 320,000 clones, nearly 90% detected once. The V gene end was trimmed by 5 bases and the J gene end by 1 base; junction bases not matched to a gene: 7. Germline loops: CDR1 LGHNT, CDR2 FRNRAP. The CDR3 runs 15 residues. The chain links TRBV12-5 to TRBJ2-7, with 8 positions matching TRBD1. Sequencing used peripheral blood. This TCR came from a woman aged 25 to 39 with COVID-19, enrolled during active disease. The CDR3 DNA is TGTGCTAGTGGTCCCGGGACAGGTGAATCCTACGAGCAGTACTTC. The encoded protein is CASGPGTGESYEQYF.